This T cell receptor beta chain originates from a study of beta chain features in type 1 diabetes. Whole-study results and caveats: There was a moderate but significant shortening of TCRB CDR3s in all four CD4+ subsets of Type 1 diabetes patients.

Of the isolated RNA, all was reverse transcribed, and so the sequenced material was expressed TCRB transcripts. The data were produced by immunoSEQ multiplex PCR, yet TCRdb's version contains in-frame clones alone and is incomplete. The sample yields a few hundred thousand clones, 8.5% to 10% seen once. In regard to this clone: Its antigen is not known.

CDR3 size: 15 residues. Germline CDR1 reads LNHNV; CDR2 reads YYDKDF (reference sequence). Trimming took off 3 bases at V and 5 bases at J, with 17 bases between the two ends. The TCR was taken from a man aged 25-40 years with type 1 diabetes. V gene TRBV15 combines with J gene TRBJ2-7; D ambiguous. The sequencing input was central memory CD4+ T cells from blood. CDR3 nucleotides: TGTGCCACCAGCAGTCCGATCGGTCGGCTCAACGAGCAGTACTTC. Translating gives CATSSPIGRLNEQYF. Combining the CDR3 with reference TRBV15 and TRBJ2-7 gives the whole variable domain DAMVIQNPRYQVTQFGKPVTLSCSQTLNHNVMYWYQQKSSQAPKLLFHYYDKDFNNEADTPDNFQSRRPNTSFCFLDIRSPGLGDTAMYLCATSSPIGRLNEQYFGPGTRLTVT.